Following are 8 T cell receptor beta chains from one sample sequenced in a study of T cells in Graves' hyperthyroidism and ophthalmopathy. The TCR beta CDR3 regions underwent amplification using RNA transcripts as the source. Carried out on the TCR CDR3, a first-round RT-PCR used the HTBI primer set. TCRdb processed the multiplex PCR reads anew with MiXCR; each CDR3 protein has one entry. The sample lists around 340,000 distinct CDR3 sequences; 18% were seen once. The sequencing sample was made of blood. These receptors came from a woman in her thirties or forties with Graves' ophthalmopathy.

This clonotype was picked up many times. The gene calls are TRBV5-1 and TRBJ1-2, with 7 bases matching TRBD1. The CDR3 is 14 residues long. CDR1 SGHRS and CDR2 YFSETQ come from the germline V gene. Trimming at V came to 2 bases and at J to 4 bases, leaving 5 bases not matched to a gene. CDR3 residues: CASSFDRAGYGYTF. The CDR3 DNA reads as TGCGCCAGCAGCTTCGACAGGGCTGGCTATGGCTACACCTTC.

This clonotype appeared many times. The chain is built from TRBV24-1 and TRBJ1-6; D remains unclear. The germline V and J ends were trimmed by 7 bases and 11 bases, with 20 bases remaining between them. CDR1 is KGHDR and CDR2 is SFDVKD in the germline V gene. The length of the CDR3 is 15 residues. The CDR3 reads CATSRPCGYSAPLHF. The CDR3 bases are TGTGCCACCAGCCGACCTTGTGGGTACTCGGCACCCCTCCACTTT.

This clonotype has ten or more counts. J is TRBJ1-5 and V is TRBV6-2 or TRBV6-3, with D possibly being TRBD1 (5 bases). CDR3 length: 15 residues. CDR1 and CDR2 from the germline V gene are MNHEY and SVGEGT. The V gene lost 7 bases and the J gene lost 1 base, with 14 bases spanning the gap. CDR3 sequence: CASKSRGTSNQPQHF. In DNA form, the CDR3 reads TGTGCCAGCAAAAGTAGGGGAACCAGCAATCAGCCCCAGCATTTT.

The rearrangement joins TRBV28 to TRBJ2-4; 14 bases are shared with TRBD2. Germline-derived CDR1 and CDR2 are MDHEN and SYDVKM. Germline trimming cut 7 bases from V and 0 bases from J; bases unmatched to any gene: 5. The CDR3 runs 17 residues. The CDR3 sequence is CASTGTSGSLAKNIQYF. DNA for the CDR3: TGTGCCAGCACAGGGACTAGCGGGAGCTTAGCCAAAAACATTCAGTACTTC.

This clonotype was found many times. The CDR3: CASSSTSASQETQYF. For the CDR3, the DNA is TGTGCCAGCAGCTCGACTAGCGCGAGCCAAGAGACCCAGTACTTC. The rearrangement links TRBV11-2 to TRBJ2-5; TRBD2 matches 8 bases. Trimming took 4 bases from V and 1 from J; bases not matched to a gene: 5. This CDR3 region has 15 residues. Per the germline V gene, CDR1 is SGHAT and CDR2 is FQNNGV.

This clonotype was counted at least ten times. This chain uses TRBV27 with TRBJ1-5; possibly TRBD1 for D (5 bases). The CDR3 has 14 residues. CDR1 is MNHEY and CDR2 is SMNVEV in the germline V gene (reference sequence). With 5 bases removed from V and 0 bases from J, the gap between germline ends came to 8 bases. The CDR3 reads CASSRQTSNQPQHF. The DNA for the CDR3 is TGTGCCAGCAGTAGACAGACTAGCAATCAGCCCCAGCATTTT.

This clonotype was seen many times. The chain has TRBV6-1 and TRBJ2-5, with TRBD2 as a possible D gene (6 bases). V dropped 7 bases and J dropped 4 bases, with 10 bases sitting between them. Germline values: CDR1 MNHNS, CDR2 SASEGT. There are 12 residues in the CDR3. The DNA for the CDR3 is TGTGCCAGCACCGTGGGGGGAGAGACCCAGTACTTC. Translated, it gives CASTVGGETQYF.

This clonotype showed up many times. This chain connects TRBV20-1 to TRBJ2-7, with D perhaps being TRBD1 or TRBD2 (5 bases each). From germline, CDR1 is DFQATT and CDR2 SNEGSKA (reference sequence). This CDR3 spans 14 amino acids. V was cut by 3 bases and J by 3 bases, with 15 bases left in between. The CDR3, as DNA: TGCAGTGCTAGGGGTTCAGGGACCTTCTACGAGCAGTACTTC. Residues: CSARGSGTFYEQYF.